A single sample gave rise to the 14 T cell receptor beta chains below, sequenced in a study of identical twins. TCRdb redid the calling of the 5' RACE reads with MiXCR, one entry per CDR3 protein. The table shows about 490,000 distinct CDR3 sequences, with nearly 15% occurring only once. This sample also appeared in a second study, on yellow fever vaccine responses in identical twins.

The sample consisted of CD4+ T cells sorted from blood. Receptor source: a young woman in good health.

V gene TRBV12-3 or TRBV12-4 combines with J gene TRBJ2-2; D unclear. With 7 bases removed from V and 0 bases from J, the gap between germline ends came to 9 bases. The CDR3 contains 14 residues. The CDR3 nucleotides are TGTGCCAGCACCCCCGACACGAACACCGGGGAGCTGTTTTTT. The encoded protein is CASTPDTNTGELFF.

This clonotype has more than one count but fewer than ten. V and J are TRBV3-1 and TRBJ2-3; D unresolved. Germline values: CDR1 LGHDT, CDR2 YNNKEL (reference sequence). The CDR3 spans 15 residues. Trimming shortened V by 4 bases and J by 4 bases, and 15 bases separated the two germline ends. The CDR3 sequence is CASSPGPVGADTQYF. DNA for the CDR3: TGTGCCAGCAGCCCCGGCCCCGTTGGCGCAGATACGCAGTATTTT.

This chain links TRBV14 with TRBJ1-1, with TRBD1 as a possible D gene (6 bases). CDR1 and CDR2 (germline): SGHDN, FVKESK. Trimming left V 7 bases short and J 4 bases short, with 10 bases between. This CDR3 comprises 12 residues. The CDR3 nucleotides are TGTGCCAGCAACAGGGTCGGCACTGAAGCTTTCTTT. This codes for CASNRVGTEAFF.

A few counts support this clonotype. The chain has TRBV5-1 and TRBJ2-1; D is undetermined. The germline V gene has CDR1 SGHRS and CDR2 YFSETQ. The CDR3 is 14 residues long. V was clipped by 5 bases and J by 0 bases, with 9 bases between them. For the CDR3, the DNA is TGCGCCAGCAGTATCGGGTACTCCTACAATGAGCAGTTCTTC. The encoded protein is CASSIGYSYNEQFF.

CDR3 sequence (DNA): TGTGCCAGCAGTTTTCTCTTGAGGACGGACAATTCACCCCTCCACTTT. Residues: CASSFLLRTDNSPLHF. V is TRBV28 and J is TRBJ1-6, with D uncertain. The ends were cut back, 3 bases at V and 7 bases at J, with 16 bases in the middle. Germline CDR1 reads MDHEN; CDR2 reads SYDVKM. The CDR3 is 16 residues long.

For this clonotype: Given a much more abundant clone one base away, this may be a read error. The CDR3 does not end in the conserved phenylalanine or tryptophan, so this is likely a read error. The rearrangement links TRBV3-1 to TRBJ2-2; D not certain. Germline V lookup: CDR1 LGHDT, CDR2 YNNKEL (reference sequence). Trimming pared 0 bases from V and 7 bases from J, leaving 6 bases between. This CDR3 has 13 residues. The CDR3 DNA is TGTGCCAGCAGCCAAGAGGGGAACGGGGAGCTGTTTCTT. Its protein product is CASSQEGNGELFL.

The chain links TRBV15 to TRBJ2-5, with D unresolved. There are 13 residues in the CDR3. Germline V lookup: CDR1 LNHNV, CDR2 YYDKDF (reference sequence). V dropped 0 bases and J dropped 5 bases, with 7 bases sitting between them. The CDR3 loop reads CATSREVLETQYF. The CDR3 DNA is TGTGCCACCAGCAGAGAAGTGTTGGAGACCCAGTACTTC.

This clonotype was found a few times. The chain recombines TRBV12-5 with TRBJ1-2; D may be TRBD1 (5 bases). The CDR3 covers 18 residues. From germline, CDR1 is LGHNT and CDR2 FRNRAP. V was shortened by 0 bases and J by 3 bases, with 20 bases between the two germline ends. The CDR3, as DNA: TGTGCTAGTGGTTTGGTCGGAGGAGGGTTGGGACTAGACTATGGCTACACCTTC. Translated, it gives CASGLVGGGLGLDYGYTF.

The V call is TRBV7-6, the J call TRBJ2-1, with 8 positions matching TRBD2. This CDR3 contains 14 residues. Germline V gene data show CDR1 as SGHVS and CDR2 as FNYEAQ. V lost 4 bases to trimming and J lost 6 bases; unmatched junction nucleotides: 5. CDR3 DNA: TGTGCCAGCAGCTCCCGGGGGGGGATCAATGAGCAGTTCTTC. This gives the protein CASSSRGGINEQFF.

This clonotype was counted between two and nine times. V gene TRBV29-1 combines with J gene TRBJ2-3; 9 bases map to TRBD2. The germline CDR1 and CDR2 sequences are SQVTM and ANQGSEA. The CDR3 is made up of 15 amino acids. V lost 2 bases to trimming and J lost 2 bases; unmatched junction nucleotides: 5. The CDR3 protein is CSVERGLALTDTQYF. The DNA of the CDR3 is TGCAGCGTTGAAAGGGGACTAGCCCTCACAGATACGCAGTATTTT.

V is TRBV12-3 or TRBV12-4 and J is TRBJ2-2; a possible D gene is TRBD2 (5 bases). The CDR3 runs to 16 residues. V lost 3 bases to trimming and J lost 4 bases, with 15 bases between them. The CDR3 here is CASSFFISAGTGELFF. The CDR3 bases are TGTGCCAGCAGTTTTTTTATCAGTGCGGGCACCGGGGAGCTGTTTTTT.

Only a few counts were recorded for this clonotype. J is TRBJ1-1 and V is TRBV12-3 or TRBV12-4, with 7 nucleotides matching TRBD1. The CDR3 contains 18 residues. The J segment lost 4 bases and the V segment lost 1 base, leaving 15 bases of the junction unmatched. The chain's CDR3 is CASSLGLWAGGMSTEAFF. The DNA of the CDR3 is TGTGCCAGCAGTTTAGGCTTGTGGGCAGGGGGAATGAGCACTGAAGCTTTCTTT.

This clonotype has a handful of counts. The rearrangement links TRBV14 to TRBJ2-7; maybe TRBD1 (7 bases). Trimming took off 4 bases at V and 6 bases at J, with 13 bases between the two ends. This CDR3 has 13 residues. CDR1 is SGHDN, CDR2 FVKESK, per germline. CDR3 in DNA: TGTGCCAGCAGCCGATACAGGGGAGGCGAGCAGTACTTC. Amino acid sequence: CASSRYRGGEQYF.

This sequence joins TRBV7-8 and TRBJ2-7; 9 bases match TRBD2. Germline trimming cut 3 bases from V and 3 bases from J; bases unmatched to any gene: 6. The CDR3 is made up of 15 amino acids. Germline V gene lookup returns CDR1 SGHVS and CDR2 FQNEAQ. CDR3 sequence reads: CASSFLAGAVYEQYV. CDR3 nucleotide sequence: TGTGCCAGCAGCTTCTTAGCGGGGGCCGTCTACGAGCAGTACGTC.